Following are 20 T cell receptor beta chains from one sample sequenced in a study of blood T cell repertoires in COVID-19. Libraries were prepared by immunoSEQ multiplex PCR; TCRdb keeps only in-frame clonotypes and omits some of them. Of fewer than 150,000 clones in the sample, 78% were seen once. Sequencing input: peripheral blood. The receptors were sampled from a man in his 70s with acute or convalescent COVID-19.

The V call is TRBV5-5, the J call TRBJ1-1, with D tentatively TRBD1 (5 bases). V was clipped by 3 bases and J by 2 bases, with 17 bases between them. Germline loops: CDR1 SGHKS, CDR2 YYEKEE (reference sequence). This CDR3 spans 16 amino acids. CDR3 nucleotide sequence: TGTGCCAGCAGCTCTGGCGGGGGAACGGGTAACACTGAAGCTTTCTTT. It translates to CASSSGGGTGNTEAFF.

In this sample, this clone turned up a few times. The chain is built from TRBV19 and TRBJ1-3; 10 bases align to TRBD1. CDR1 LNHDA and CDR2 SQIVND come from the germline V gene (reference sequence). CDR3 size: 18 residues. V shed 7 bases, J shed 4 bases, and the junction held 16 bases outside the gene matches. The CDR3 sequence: CASTIGGYDRGQGNTIYF. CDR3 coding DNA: TGTGCCAGTACCATTGGGGGGTACGACAGGGGGCAAGGAAACACCATATATTTT.

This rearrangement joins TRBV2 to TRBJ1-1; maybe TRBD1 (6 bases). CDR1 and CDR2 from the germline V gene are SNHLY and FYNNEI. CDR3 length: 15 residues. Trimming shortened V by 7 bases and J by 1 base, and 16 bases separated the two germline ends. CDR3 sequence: CASTTGTLGNTEAFF. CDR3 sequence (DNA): TGTGCCAGCACGACGGGGACACTGGGGAACACTGAAGCTTTCTTT.

This chain's CDR3 is CASSYTAGYNEQFF. The CDR3 coding sequence is TGTGCCAGCAGTTACACGGCAGGGTACAATGAGCAGTTCTTC. The V gene is TRBV6-5, the J gene TRBJ2-1; D perhaps matches TRBD1 (5 bases). Germline-derived CDR1 and CDR2 are MNHEY and SVGAGI. CDR3 length equals 14 residues. V lost 2 bases to trimming and J lost 4 bases, with 9 bases between them.

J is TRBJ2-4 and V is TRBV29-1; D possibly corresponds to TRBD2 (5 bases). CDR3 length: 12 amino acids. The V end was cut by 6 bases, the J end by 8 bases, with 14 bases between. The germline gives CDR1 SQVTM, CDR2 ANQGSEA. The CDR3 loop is CSVRHGRDIQYF. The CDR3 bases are TGCAGCGTACGACATGGGCGGGACATTCAGTACTTC.

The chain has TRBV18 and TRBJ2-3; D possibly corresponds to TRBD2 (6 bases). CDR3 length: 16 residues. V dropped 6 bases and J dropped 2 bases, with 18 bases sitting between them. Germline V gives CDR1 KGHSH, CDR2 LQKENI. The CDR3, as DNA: TGTGCCAGCTCGCCATTAGCGGCGGGGATCACAGATACGCAGTATTTT. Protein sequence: CASSPLAAGITDTQYF.

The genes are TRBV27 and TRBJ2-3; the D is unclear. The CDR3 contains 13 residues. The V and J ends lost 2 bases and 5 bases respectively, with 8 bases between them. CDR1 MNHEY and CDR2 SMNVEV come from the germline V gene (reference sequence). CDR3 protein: CASSLLVRDTQYF. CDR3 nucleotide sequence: TGTGCCAGCAGTTTACTAGTCCGAGATACGCAGTATTTT.

Here the CDR3 reads CASSVRESEKLFF. The CDR3 coding sequence is TGTGCCAGTAGTGTAAGGGAGAGTGAAAAACTGTTTTTT. The rearrangement joins TRBV19 to TRBJ1-4; D unclear. From germline, CDR1 is LNHDA and CDR2 SQIVND (reference sequence). V lost 5 bases and J lost 7, with 11 bases in between. The CDR3 is 13 residues long.

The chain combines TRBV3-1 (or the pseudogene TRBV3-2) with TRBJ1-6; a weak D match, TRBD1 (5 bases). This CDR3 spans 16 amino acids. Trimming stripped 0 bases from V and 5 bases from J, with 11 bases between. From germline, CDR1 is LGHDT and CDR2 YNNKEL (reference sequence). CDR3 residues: CASSQDRVSNNSPLHF. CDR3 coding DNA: TGTGCCAGCAGCCAAGACAGGGTTTCGAATAATTCACCCCTCCACTTT.

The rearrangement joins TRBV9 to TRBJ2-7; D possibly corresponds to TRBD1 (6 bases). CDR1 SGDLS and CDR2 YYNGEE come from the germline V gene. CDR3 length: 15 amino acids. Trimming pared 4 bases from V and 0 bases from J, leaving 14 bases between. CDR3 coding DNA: TGTGCCAGCAGCACTCAGACAGGAAGCTCCTACGAGCAGTACTTC. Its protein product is CASSTQTGSSYEQYF.

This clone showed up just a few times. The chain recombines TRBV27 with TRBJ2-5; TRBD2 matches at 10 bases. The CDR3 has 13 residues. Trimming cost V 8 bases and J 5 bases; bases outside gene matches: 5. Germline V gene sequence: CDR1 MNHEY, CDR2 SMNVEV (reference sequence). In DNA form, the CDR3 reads TGTGCCAGCCATAAGCGGGGGGGCGAGACCCAGTACTTC. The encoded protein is CASHKRGGETQYF.

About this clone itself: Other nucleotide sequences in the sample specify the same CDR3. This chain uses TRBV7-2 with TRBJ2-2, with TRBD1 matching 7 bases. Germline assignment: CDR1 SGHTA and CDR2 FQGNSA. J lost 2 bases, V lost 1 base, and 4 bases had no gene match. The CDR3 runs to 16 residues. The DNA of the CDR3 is TGTGCCAGCAGCTTAGGACAGGGCAGAAACACCGGGGAGCTGTTTTTT. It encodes CASSLGQGRNTGELFF.

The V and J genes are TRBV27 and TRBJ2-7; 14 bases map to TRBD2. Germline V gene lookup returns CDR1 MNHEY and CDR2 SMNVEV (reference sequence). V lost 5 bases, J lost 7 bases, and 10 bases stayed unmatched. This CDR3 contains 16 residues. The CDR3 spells CASSARTSGGLREQYF. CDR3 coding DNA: TGTGCCAGCAGTGCGCGGACTAGCGGGGGGCTAAGGGAGCAGTACTTC.

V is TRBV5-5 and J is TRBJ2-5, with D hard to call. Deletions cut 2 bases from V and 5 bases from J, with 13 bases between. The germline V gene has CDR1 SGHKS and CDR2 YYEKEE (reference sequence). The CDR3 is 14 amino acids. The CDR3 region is CASSLDLVGETQYF. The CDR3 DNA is TGTGCCAGCAGCTTAGACTTGGTCGGGGAGACCCAGTACTTC.

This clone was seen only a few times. The CDR3 bases are TGCGCCAGCAGCCAAGCACGGGGGAAGACTAACTATGGCTACACCTTC. It specifies CASSQARGKTNYGYTF. The J gene is TRBJ1-2, the V gene TRBV4-3; possible D gene TRBD1, 5 bases. Looked up from germline, CDR1 is LGHNA and CDR2 is YSLEER. V dropped 1 base and J dropped 0 bases, with 12 bases sitting between them. This CDR3 contains 16 residues.

The CDR3 DNA reads as TGTGCCAGCAGCCAAGATAACCGGGCTGGAAACACCATATATTTT. Translating gives CASSQDNRAGNTIYF. The V call is TRBV3-1 (or the pseudogene TRBV3-2), the J call TRBJ1-3; no reliable D call. V dropped 0 bases and J dropped 2 bases, with 8 bases sitting between them. This CDR3 has 15 amino acids. The germline gives CDR1 LGHDT, CDR2 YNNKEL (reference sequence).

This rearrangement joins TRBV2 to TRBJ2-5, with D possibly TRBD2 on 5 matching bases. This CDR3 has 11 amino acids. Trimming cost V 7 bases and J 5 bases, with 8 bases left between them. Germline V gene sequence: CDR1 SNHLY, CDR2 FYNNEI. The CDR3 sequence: CASKEVETQYF. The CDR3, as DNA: TGTGCCAGCAAGGAGGTGGAGACCCAGTACTTC. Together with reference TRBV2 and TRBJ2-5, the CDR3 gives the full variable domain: EPEVTQTPSHQVTQMGQEVILRCVPISNHLYFYWYRQILGQKVEFLVSFYNNEISEKSEIFDDQFSVERPDGSNFTLKIRSTKLEDSAMYFCASKEVETQYFGPGTRLLVL.

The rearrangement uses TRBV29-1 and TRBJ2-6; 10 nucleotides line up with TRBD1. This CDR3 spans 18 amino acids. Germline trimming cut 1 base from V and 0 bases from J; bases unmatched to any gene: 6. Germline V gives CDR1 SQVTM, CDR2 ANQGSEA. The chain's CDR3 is CSVEGRTGGGSGANVLTF. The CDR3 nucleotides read TGCAGCGTTGAAGGCAGGACAGGGGGTGGCTCTGGGGCCAACGTCCTGACTTTC.

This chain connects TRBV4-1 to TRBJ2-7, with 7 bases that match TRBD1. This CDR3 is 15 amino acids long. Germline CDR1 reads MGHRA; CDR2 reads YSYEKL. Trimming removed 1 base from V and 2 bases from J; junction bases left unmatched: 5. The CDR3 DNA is TGCGCCAGCAGCCAAGCGGGGACAGATACCTACGAGCAGTACTTC. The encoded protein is CASSQAGTDTYEQYF.

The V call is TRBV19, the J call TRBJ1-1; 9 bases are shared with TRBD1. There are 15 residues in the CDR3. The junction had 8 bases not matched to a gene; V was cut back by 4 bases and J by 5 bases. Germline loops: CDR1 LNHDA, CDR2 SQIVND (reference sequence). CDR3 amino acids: CASSRTGGSRTEAFF. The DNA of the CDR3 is TGTGCCAGTAGTAGAACAGGGGGCTCAAGGACTGAAGCTTTCTTT.